This T cell receptor beta chain was retrieved from a study of T-cell reconstitution after alpha-beta-depleted transplantation in children. The V end lost 6 bases, the J end lost 10 bases, and 21 bases lay between the germline ends. The CDR3 sequence is 14 residues long. Study observations and caveats: Elevated TCRbeta diversity at day 60 was traced, in some patients, to surviving recipient T cells and thymic progenitors. Several hundred expanded graft clones reportedly were the source of alpha-beta T cells about two months after transplant. Newly generated T cells supplied most T-cell counts and diversity one year post-transplant.

TCRbeta library preparation incorporated unique molecular identifiers. MiXCR was run by TCRdb on the PCR reads, yielding one entry per CDR3 protein. The table includes 130,000 to 150,000 distinct CDR3 sequences, 8.8% detected once. This clonotype was found many times. Its antigen is as yet unknown. This receptor was identified in a female patient aged 2 to 10 who had a stem cell transplant for congenital amegakaryocytic thrombocytopenia, so the T cells may come from the graft donor. Sequenced here: PBMCs, mostly from graft donor cells, sampled 180 days after TCRalphabeta/CD19-depleted stem cell transplant. The rearrangement joins TRBV12-3 or TRBV12-4 to TRBJ1-2; no reliable D call. CDR3 region: CASSARTVSFDYTF. The DNA of the CDR3 is TGTGCCAGCAGCGCGCGGACCGTCTCTTTTGACTACACCTTC.